This T cell receptor beta chain was identified in a study of blood T cell repertoires in COVID-19 (dated by TCRdb to 2020 to 2022). Regarding the complete study: Samples covering the acute and convalescent phases of COVID-19 were provided by collaborators in the United States, Italy and Spain. Nearly every sample came with metadata listing a de-identified subject ID, COVID-19 status, age in years and sex. Where available, HLA class I and class II types were taken from metadata supplied by the sample provider and were not determined by assay-based typing. The samples were drawn from two sources: the first 160 participants of the ongoing ImmuneRACE study, and 950 to 1,500 subjects contributed by 6 global collaborators. The repertoires were made available in a free public database intended to serve as a resource for research on the immune response to SARS-CoV-2. The material from the prospective study consisted of cDNA or gDNA derived from T cells, B-cell-depleted T cells, or PBMCs. Subjects who had been exposed to COVID-19, were actively infected with it, or had recovered from it provided the deeply sampled blood TCRbeta repertoires that made up the dataset.

Whole blood was collected in K2EDTA tubes by collaborating institutions according to the institutions' own protocols. For TCRbeta analysis, collaborators shipped samples as frozen whole blood, isolated PBMCs, or DNA extracted from either of those sample types. Study-wide findings and limitations: The amount of clinical and demographic metadata varied by source and participant and was provided uncurated.

Via the germline V gene, CDR1 is MDHEN and CDR2 SYDVKM. The CDR3, from cysteine to phenylalanine, totals 20 residues. CDR3 DNA only is kept here, 60 bases in frame from base 1. V lost 4 bases and J lost 1 base, and the count of bases not matched to a germline gene is 16. This clone was detected only a few times. The clone's antigen remains unknown. Base qualities are not recorded, but no much larger clone differs from it by a single base. The immunoSEQ Assay, a bias-controlled multiplex PCR, was used to amplify TCRbeta CDR3 regions from genomic DNA. The published analysis was carried out like this. Nucleated cell counts per sample were estimated from amplification of reference gene primers within the assay. To quantify the absolute abundance of each unique TCRbeta CDR3 rearrangement, sequence reads were collapsed and filtered. Productive Simpson clonality was computed per sample as the square root of Simpson's diversity index over productive rearrangements. TCRdb stores this immuneACCESS table with in-frame sequences only. Part of the clones is absent; in the studies checked, under half of the shortfall reflects unresolved V genes, and no reason is known for the rest. V, J and clone size were drawn from that table, and D and trimming were deduced from the DNA. The table for this sample lists 60,000 to 65,000 clones; roughly 71% of them were counted only once. The ten largest clones represent approximately 30% of the sample.

The sample consisted of peripheral blood. This TCR was recovered from a human donor in a cohort sampled during active COVID-19. This chain is built from TRBV28 and TRBJ2-7, with TRBD2 identical over 13 junction bases. The CDR3 reads CASSSIGLAGVVAMSYEQYF. The DNA sequence is as follows: TGTGCCAGCAGTTCGATCGGACTAGCGGGAGTAGTTGCGATGTCCTACGAGCAGTACTTC.